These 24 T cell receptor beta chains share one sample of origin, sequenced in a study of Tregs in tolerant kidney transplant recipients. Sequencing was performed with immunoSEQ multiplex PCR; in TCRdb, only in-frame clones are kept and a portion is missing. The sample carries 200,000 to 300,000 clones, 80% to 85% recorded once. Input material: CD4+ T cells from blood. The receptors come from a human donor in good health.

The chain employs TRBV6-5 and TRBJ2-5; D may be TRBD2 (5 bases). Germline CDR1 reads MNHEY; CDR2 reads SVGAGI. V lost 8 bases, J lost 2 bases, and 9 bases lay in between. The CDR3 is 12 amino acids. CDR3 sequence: CASRSGQETQYF. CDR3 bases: TGTGCCAGCCGCAGCGGACAAGAGACCCAGTACTTC.

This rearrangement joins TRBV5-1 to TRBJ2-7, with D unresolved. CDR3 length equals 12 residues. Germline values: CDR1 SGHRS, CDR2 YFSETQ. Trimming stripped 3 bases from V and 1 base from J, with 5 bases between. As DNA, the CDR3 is TGCGCCAGCAGCTCGCCGTCCTACGAGCAGTACTTC. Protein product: CASSSPSYEQYF.

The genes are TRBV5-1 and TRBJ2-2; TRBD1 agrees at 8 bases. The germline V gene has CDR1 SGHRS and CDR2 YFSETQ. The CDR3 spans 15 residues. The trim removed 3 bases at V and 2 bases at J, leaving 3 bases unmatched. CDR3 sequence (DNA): TGCGCCAGCAGCTCAGGGGGCTCAAACACCGGGGAGCTGTTTTTT. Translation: CASSSGGSNTGELFF.

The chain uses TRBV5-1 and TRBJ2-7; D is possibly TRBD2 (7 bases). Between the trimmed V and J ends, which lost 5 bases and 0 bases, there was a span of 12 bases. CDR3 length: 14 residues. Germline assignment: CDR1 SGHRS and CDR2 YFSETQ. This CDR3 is CASRPGGYSYEQYF. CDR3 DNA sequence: TGCGCCAGCAGGCCGGGGGGCTACTCCTACGAGCAGTACTTC.

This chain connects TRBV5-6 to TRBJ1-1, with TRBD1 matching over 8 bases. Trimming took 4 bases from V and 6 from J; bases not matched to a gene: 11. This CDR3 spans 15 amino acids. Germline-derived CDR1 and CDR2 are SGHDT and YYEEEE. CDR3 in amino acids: CASSTLDRDAPEAFF. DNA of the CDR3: TGTGCCAGCAGCACCCTGGACAGGGACGCCCCTGAAGCTTTCTTT.

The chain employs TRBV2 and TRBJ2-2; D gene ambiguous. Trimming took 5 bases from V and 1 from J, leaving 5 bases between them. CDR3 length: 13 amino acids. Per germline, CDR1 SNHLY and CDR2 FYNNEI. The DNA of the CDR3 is TGTGCCAGCAGTCAAAGGAACACCGGGGAGCTGTTTTTT. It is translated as CASSQRNTGELFF.

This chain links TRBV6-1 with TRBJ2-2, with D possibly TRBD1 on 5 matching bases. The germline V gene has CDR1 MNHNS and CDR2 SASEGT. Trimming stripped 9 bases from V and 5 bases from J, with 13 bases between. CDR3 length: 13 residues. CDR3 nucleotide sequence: TGTGCCAGTGCCAGGGTTGAGACCGGGGAGCTGTTTTTT. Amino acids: CASARVETGELFF.

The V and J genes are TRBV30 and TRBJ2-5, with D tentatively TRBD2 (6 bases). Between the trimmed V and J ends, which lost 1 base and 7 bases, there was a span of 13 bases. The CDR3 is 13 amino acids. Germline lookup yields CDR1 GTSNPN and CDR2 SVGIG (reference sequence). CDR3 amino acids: CAWSDTMEGTQYF. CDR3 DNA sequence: TGTGCCTGGAGTGACACAATGGAGGGGACCCAGTACTTC.

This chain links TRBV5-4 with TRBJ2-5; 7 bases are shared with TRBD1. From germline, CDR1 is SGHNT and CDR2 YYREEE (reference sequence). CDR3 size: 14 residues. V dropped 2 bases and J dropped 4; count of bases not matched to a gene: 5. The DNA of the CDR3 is TGTGCCAGCAGCTTAAGGGGGCTGGGAGAGACCCAGTACTTC. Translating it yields CASSLRGLGETQYF. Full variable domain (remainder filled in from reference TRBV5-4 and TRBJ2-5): ETGVTQSPTHLIKTRGQQVTLRCSSQSGHNTVSWYQQALGQGPQFIFQYYREEENGRGNFPPRFSGLQFPNYSSELNVNALELDDSALYLCASSLRGLGETQYFGPGTRLLVL.

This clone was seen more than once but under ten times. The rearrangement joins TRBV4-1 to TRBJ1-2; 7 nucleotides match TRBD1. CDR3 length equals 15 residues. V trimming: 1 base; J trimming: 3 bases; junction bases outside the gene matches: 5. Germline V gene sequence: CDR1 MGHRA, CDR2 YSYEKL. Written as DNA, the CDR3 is TGCGCCAGCAGCCAAGCGGGGACAGATTACTATGGCTACACCTTC. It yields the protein CASSQAGTDYYGYTF.

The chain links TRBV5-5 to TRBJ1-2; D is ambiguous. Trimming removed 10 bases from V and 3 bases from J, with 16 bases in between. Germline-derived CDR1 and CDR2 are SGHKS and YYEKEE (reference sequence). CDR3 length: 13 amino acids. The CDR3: CASVDGPYYGYTF. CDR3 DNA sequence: TGTGCCTCCGTCGACGGCCCCTACTATGGCTACACCTTC.

CDR3 protein: CAWGRDLTEAFF. The CDR3 DNA sequence: TGTGCCTGGGGCCGGGACCTTACTGAAGCTTTCTTT. The chain has TRBV30 and TRBJ1-1, with D maybe TRBD1 (5 bases). Trimming left V 5 bases short and J 5 bases short, with 12 bases between. The germline V gene encodes CDR1 GTSNPN and CDR2 SVGIG (reference sequence). This CDR3 contains 12 residues.

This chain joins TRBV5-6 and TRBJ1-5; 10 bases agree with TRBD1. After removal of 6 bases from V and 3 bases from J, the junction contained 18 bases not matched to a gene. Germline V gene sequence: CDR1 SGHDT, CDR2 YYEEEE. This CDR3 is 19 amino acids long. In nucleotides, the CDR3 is TGTGCCAGCACCTCCCGGAGACAGGGGGCAGTTAGGAACAATCAGCCCCAGCATTTT. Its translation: CASTSRRQGAVRNNQPQHF.

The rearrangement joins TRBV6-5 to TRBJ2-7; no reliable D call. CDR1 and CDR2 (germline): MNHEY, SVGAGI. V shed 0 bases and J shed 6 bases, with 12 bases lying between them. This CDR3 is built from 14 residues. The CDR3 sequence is CASSYSMVGSEQYF. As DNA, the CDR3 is TGTGCCAGCAGTTACTCGATGGTGGGTAGCGAGCAGTACTTC.

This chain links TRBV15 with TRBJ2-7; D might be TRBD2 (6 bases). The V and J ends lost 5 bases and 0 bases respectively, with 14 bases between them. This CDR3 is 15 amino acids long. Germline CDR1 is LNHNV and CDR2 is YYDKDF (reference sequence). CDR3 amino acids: CATSGRDWSSYEQYF. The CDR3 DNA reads TGTGCCACCAGCGGCCGGGACTGGAGCTCCTACGAGCAGTACTTC. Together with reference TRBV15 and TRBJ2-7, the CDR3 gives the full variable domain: DAMVIQNPRYQVTQFGKPVTLSCSQTLNHNVMYWYQQKSSQAPKLLFHYYDKDFNNEADTPDNFQSRRPNTSFCFLDIRSPGLGDTAMYLCATSGRDWSSYEQYFGPGTRLTVT.

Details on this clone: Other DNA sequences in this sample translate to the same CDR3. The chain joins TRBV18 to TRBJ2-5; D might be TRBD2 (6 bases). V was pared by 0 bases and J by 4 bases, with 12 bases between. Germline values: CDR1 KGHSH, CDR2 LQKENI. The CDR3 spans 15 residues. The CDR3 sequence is CASSPPGQGGETQYF. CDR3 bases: TGTGCCAGCTCACCACCGGGGCAGGGAGGAGAGACCCAGTACTTC.

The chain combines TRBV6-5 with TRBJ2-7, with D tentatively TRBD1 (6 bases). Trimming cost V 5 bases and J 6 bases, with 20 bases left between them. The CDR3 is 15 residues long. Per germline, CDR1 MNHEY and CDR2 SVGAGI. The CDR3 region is CASSAPNRALGEQYF. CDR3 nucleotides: TGTGCCAGCAGTGCCCCGAACAGGGCCCTCGGCGAGCAGTACTTC.

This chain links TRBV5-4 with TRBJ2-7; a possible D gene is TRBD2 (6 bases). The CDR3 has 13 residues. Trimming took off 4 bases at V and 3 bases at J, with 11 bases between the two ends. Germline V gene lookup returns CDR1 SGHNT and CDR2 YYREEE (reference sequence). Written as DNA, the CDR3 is TGTGCCAGCAGCCCTCCCGGGAGCTACGAGCAGTACTTC. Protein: CASSPPGSYEQYF.

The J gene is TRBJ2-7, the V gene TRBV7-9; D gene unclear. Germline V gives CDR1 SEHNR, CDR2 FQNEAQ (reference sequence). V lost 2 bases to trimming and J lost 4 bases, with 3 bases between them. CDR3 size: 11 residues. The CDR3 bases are TGTGCCAGCAGCTTAATATACGAGCAGTACTTC. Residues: CASSLIYEQYF.

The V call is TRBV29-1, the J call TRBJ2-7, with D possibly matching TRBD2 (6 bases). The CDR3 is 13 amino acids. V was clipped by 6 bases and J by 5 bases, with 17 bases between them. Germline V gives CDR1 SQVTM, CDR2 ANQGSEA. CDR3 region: CSVSLWGVNEQYF. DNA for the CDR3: TGCAGCGTGTCCCTCTGGGGGGTCAACGAGCAGTACTTC.

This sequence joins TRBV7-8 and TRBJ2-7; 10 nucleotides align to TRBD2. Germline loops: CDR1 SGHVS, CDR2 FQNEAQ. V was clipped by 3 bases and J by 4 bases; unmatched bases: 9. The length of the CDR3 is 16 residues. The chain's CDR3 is CASSFQRASGGYEQYF. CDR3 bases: TGTGCCAGCAGCTTCCAAAGGGCTAGCGGGGGATACGAGCAGTACTTC.

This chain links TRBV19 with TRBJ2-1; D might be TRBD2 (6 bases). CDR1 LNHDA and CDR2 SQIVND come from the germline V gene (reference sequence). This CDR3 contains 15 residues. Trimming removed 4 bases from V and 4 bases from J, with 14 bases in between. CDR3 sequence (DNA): TGTGCCAGTAGTAGGACTACGACGAGATACAATGAGCAGTTCTTC. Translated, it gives CASSRTTTRYNEQFF.

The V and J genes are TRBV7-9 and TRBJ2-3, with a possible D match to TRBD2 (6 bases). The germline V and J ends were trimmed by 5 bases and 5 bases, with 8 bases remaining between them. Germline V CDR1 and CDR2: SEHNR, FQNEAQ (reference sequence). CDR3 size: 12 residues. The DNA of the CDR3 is TGTGCCAGCAGCCCCGGGGGAGATACGCAGTATTTT. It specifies CASSPGGDTQYF.

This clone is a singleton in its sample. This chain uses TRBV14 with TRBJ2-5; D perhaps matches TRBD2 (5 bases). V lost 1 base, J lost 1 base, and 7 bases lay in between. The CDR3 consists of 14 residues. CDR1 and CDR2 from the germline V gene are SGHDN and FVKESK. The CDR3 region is CASSQVGLQETQYF. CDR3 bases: TGTGCCAGCAGCCAAGTAGGACTCCAAGAGACCCAGTACTTC.